This T cell receptor beta chain was obtained from a study of shared T cell receptors in the human thymus. TCRdb's copy holds only in-frame clones and misses some; the assay was immunoSEQ multiplex PCR. The table records 700,000 or so clones, roughly 85% of them present only once. The V gene lost 6 bases and the J gene lost 0 bases, with 13 bases spanning the gap. Germline CDR1 SNHLY, CDR2 FYNNEI. The CDR3 is made up of 15 amino acids. This sample was also put to use in a study of human thymus T cells.

J is TRBJ2-3 and V is TRBV2; D might be TRBD1 (6 bases). The sequenced sample consisted of thymocytes. This sequence was found in a girl under three years old with a congenital heart defect. CDR3 bases: TGTGCCAGCAGGACACAGGGTACCAGCACAGATACGCAGTATTTT. Its translation: CASRTQGTSTDTQYF.